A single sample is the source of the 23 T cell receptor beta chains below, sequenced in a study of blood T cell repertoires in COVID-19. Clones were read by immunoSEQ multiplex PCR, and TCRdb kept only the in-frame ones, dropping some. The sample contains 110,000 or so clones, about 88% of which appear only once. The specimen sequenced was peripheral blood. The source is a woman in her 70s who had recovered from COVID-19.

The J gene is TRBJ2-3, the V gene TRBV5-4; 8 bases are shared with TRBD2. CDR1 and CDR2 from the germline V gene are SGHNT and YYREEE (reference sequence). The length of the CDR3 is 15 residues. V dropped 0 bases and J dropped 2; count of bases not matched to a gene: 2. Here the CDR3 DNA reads TGTGCCAGCAGCTTGGCCGGGAGGGCCACAGATACGCAGTATTTT. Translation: CASSLAGRATDTQYF. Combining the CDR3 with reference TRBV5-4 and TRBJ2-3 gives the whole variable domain ETGVTQSPTHLIKTRGQQVTLRCSSQSGHNTVSWYQQALGQGPQFIFQYYREEENGRGNFPPRFSGLQFPNYSSELNVNALELDDSALYLCASSLAGRATDTQYFGPGTRLTVL.

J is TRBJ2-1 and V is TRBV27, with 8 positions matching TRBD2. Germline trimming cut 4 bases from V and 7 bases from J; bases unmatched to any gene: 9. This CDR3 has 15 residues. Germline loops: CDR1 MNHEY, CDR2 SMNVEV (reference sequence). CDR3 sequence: CASSSLGLATNEQFF. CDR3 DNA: TGTGCCAGCAGTTCCCTCGGACTAGCCACTAATGAGCAGTTCTTC.

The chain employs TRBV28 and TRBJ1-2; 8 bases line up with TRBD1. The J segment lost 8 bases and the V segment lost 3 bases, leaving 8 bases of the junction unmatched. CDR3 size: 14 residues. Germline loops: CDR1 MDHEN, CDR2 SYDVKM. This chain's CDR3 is CASSLLAGGKGYTF. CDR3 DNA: TGTGCCAGCAGTTTGTTGGCAGGGGGCAAAGGCTACACCTTC.

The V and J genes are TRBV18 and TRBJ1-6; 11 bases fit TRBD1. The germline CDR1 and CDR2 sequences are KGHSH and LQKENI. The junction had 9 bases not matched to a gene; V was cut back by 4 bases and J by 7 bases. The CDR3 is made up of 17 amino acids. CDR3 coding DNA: TGTGCCAGCTCACAAGCCGGGACAGGGGGAGGAAATTCACCCCTCCACTTT. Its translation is CASSQAGTGGGNSPLHF.

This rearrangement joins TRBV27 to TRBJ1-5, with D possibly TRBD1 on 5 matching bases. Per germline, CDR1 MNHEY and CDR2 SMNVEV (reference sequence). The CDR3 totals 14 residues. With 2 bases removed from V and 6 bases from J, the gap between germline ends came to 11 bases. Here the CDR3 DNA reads TGTGCCAGCAGTTTACGGGACGGGAGTCAGCCCCAGCATTTT. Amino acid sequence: CASSLRDGSQPQHF.

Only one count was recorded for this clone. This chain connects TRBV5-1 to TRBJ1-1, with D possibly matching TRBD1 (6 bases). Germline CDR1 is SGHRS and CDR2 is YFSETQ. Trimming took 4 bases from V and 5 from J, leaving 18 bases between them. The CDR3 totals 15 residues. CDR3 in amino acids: CASSPPDSLLTEAFF. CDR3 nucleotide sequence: TGCGCCAGCAGCCCTCCGGACAGCTTGTTAACTGAAGCTTTCTTT.

This CDR3 reads CASGNYRGWTDTQYF. The CDR3, as DNA: TGTGCCAGCGGGAACTACAGGGGGTGGACAGATACGCAGTATTTT. The chain has TRBV28 and TRBJ2-3, with 8 positions matching TRBD1. Germline assignment: CDR1 MDHEN and CDR2 SYDVKM. The CDR3 extends over 15 amino acids. The trim removed 8 bases at V and 3 bases at J, leaving 10 bases unmatched. Variable domain in full (rest from reference TRBV28 and TRBJ2-3): DVKVTQSSRYLVKRTGEKVFLECVQDMDHENMFWYRQDPGLGLRLIYFSYDVKMKEKGDIPEGYSVSREKKERFSLILESASTNQTSMYLCASGNYRGWTDTQYFGPGTRLTVL.

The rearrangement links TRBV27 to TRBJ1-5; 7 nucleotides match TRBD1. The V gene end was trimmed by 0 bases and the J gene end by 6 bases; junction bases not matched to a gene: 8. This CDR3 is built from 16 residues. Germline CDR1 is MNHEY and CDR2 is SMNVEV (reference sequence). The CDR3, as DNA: TGTGCCAGCAGTTTATCATGGACAGGAGGGCGTCAGCCCCAGCATTTT. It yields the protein CASSLSWTGGRQPQHF.

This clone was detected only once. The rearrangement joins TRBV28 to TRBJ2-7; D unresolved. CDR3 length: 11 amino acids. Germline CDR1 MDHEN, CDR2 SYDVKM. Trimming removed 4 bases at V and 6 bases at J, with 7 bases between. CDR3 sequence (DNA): TGTGCCAGCAGTTCCGGGTTCGAGCAGTACTTC. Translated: CASSSGFEQYF. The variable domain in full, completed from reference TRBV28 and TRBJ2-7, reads DVKVTQSSRYLVKRTGEKVFLECVQDMDHENMFWYRQDPGLGLRLIYFSYDVKMKEKGDIPEGYSVSREKKERFSLILESASTNQTSMYLCASSSGFEQYFGPGTRLTVT.

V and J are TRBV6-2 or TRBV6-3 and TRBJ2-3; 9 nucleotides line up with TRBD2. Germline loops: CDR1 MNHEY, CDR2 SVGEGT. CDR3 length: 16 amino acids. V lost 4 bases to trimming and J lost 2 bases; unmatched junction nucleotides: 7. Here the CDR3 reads CASSWGLAGNTDTQYF. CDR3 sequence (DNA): TGTGCCAGCAGTTGGGGCCTAGCGGGGAACACAGATACGCAGTATTTT.

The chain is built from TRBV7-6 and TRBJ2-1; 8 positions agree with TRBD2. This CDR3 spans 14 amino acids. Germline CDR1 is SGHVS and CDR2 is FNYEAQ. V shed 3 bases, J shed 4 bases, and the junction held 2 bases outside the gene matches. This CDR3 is CASSLAGGYNEQFF. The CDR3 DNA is TGTGCCAGCAGCTTGGCGGGGGGATACAATGAGCAGTTCTTC.

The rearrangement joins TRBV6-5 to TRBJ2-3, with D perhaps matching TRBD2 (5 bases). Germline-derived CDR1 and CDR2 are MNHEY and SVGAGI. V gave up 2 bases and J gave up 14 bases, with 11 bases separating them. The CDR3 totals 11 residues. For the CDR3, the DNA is TGTGCCAGCAGTTACGGGCTAGCTCTGTATTTT. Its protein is CASSYGLALYF.

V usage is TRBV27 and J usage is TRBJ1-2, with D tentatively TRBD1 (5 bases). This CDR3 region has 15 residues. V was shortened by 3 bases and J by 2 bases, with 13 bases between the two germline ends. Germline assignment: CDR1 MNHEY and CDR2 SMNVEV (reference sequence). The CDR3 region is CASSFGWQGNYGYTF. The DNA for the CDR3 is TGTGCCAGCAGTTTCGGGTGGCAGGGAAACTATGGCTACACCTTC.

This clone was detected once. The CDR3 sequence: CASSPGTGGSYEQYF. Here the CDR3 DNA reads TGTGCCAGCAGCCCTGGGACAGGCGGTTCCTACGAGCAGTACTTC. V is TRBV7-3 and J is TRBJ2-7; 8 bases are shared with TRBD1. The length of the CDR3 is 15 residues. Germline V gene lookup returns CDR1 SGHTA and CDR2 FQGTGA. V dropped 5 bases and J dropped 1; count of bases not matched to a gene: 7.

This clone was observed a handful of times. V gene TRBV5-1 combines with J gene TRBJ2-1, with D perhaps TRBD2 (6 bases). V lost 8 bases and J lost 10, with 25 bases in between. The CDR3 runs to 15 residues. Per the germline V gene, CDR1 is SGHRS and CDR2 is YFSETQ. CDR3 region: CASGASRGATREQFF. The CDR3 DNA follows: TGCGCCAGTGGGGCTTCTCGCGGGGCGACAAGGGAGCAGTTCTTC.

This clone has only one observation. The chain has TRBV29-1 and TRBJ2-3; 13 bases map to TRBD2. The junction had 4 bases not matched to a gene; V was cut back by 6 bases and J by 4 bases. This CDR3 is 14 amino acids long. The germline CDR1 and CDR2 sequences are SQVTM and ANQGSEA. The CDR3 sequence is CSVGTSGIPDTQYF. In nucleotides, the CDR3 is TGCAGCGTGGGGACTAGCGGGATCCCAGATACGCAGTATTTT.

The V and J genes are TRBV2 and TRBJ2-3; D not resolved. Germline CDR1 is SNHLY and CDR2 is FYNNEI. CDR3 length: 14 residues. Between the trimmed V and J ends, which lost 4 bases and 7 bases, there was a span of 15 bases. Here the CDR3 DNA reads TGTGCCAGCAGTGTCGAAGCCCTCAGGAATACGCAGTATTTT. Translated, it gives CASSVEALRNTQYF.

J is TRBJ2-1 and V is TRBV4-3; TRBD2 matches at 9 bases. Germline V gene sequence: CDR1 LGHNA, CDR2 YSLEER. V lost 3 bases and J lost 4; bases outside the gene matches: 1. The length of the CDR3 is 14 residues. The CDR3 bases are TGCGCCAGCAGCCATGCGGGGGGGTACAATGAGCAGTTCTTC. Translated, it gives CASSHAGGYNEQFF.

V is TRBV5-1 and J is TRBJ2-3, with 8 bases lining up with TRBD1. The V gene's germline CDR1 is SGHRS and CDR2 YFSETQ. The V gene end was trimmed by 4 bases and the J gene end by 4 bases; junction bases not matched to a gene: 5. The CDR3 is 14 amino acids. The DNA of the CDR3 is TGCGCCAGCAGCCCCCAGGGGGCCCCAGATACGCAGTATTTT. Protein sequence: CASSPQGAPDTQYF.

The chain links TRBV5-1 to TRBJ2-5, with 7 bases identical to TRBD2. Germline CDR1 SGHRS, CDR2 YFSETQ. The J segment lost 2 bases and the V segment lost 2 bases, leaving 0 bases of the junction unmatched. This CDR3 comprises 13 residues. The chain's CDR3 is CASSFGGQETQYF. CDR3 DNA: TGCGCCAGCAGCTTCGGGGGGCAAGAGACCCAGTACTTC. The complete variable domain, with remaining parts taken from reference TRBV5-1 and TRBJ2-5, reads KAGVTQTPRYLIKTRGQQVTLSCSPISGHRSVSWYQQTPGQGLQFLFEYFSETQRNKGNFPGRFSGRQFSNSRSEMNVSTLELGDSALYLCASSFGGQETQYFGPGTRLLVL.

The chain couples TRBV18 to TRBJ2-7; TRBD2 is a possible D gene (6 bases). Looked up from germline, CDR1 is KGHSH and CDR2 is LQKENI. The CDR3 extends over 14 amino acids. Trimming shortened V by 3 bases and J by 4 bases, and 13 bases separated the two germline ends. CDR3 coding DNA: TGTGCCAGCTCACCGGCGGGACTCATATACGAGCAGTACTTC. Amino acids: CASSPAGLIYEQYF. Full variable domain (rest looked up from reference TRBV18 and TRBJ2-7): NAGVMQNPRHLVRRRGQEARLRCSPMKGHSHVYWYRQLPEEGLKFMVYLQKENIIDESGMPKERFSAEFPKEGPSILRIQQVVRGDSAAYFCASSPAGLIYEQYFGPGTRLTVT.

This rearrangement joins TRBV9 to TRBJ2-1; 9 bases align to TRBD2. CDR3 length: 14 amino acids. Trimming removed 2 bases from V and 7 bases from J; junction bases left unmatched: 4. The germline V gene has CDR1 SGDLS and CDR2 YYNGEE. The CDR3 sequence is CASSVASGVNEQFF. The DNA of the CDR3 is TGTGCCAGCAGCGTGGCTAGCGGGGTGAATGAGCAGTTCTTC.

The CDR3 loop reads CASSPGGGDYGYTF. The CDR3 DNA reads TGTGCCAGCTCACCCGGGGGAGGGGACTATGGCTACACCTTC. The rearrangement uses TRBV18 and TRBJ1-2, with a tentative D call TRBD1 (5 bases). Germline assignment: CDR1 KGHSH and CDR2 LQKENI. This CDR3 has 14 residues. V lost 3 bases and J lost 3, with 11 bases in between.